What follows describes a single T cell receptor beta chain. The sample holds many counts of this clonotype. What antigen it recognizes has not been identified. The input lacks base qualities; no much larger clone sits a single base away. Every patient had bone marrow sampled at the time of active disease. Isolation of bone marrow mononuclear cells was performed by Ficoll-Hypaque density gradient centrifugation. CD138-negative cells were obtained by negative selection after labeling with CD138 magnetic microbeads on a MACS separator, removing myeloma plasma cells. Purity of the isolated cells was checked by flow cytometry on an Attune NxT using CD138 antibodies. TRIzol reagent was used to extract total RNA, which was then quantified with a NanoDrop spectrophotometer. Paired RNA-seq and IR-seq were performed on the CD138-negative bone marrow sample of each patient. These data come from a study of read filtering for tumor transcriptome and immune sequencing (dated by TCRdb to about 2020). As for the study more broadly: The cohort consisted of about 17 male and roughly 13 female patients, with a mean age of roughly 70 years and an age range of about 40 to 90. Under revised international staging, roughly eight patients fell into R-ISS I, some 15 into R-ISS II and six or seven into R-ISS III. Whole-transcriptome libraries were prepared with the TruSeq RNA Access Library Prep Kit after DNase treatment. TCR-region mapped reads per sample ranged from about 4.05 to 11 million with IR-seq versus only about 75 to 1,400 with RNA-seq. TCR repertoires obtained by targeted immune repertoire sequencing and by bulk whole-transcriptome sequencing performed on the same bone marrow samples were compared. A main aim was a read-filtering strategy for immune repertoire data, specifically whether clonotypes supported by a single read should be removed.

Starting from around 420 ng RNA, TCR libraries were constructed with the Immunoverse kit using molecular barcoded adaptors that cover the alpha/delta and beta/gamma chains. The same RNA used for transcriptome sequencing was used for TCR library preparation. TCR libraries were sequenced on an Illumina HiSeq 4000 with 2 x 150 cycles. The published analysis was carried out like this. TCR reads were aligned to human V, D, J and C references and assembled into CDR3 clonotypes with MiXCR, including quality filtering and error correction. The tcR package in R was used for analysis of clonotype counts and gene usage diversity. For inspection of raw mapping reads, RNA-seq reads were mapped by STAR aligner version 2.5.3a onto GRCh37 of the human genome. To test the effect of sequencing depth on detected clonotypes, IR-seq fastq files were randomly downsampled using Seqtk 1.3. The public reads were quality trimmed at Q25 with fastp and then assembled into clones with MiXCR by TCRdb, keeping productive beta chains. Each CDR3 protein appears once, grouped with its most common genes and DNA. These V and J calls are TCRdb output, not the study's own analysis. This sample is represented by about 57,000 distinct CDR3 sequences; over 11% of them were singletons. Roughly 45% of the sample is held by the ten biggest clonotypes.

Beyond this particular receptor, the publication reports: Single-read clonotypes made up around 80% of clonotypes but only approximately 4% of total reads in IR-seq, compared with about 77% of clonotypes and approximately 45% of reads in RNA-seq. Rather than purified T cells, the sorted CD138-negative fraction was a mixed bone marrow immune population. The correlation between IR-seq and RNA-seq shared clonotype proportions was increased by removal of single-read clonotypes. IR-seq captured clonotypes at much higher depth and more reliably than RNA-seq, and smaller IR-seq throughput sufficed to identify most shared clonotypes.

From a lookup of the germline V gene (reference sequence), CDR1 and CDR2 are SEHNR and FQNEAQ. V is clipped by 4 bases and J by 0 bases, and the sequence between their germline boundaries is 10 bases long. The cysteine opens and the phenylalanine closes a CDR3 of 15 amino acids. Of the read, only the CDR3 DNA is kept; its 45 bases are in frame from base 1. The specimen was a population of CD138-negative cells sorted from bone marrow. Sample cell subset or site, as interpreted from the label and publication: bone marrow mononuclear cells depleted of CD138+ plasma/myeloma cells by negative magnetic selection. Rearrangement joined TRBV7-9 to TRBJ2-4, with the D gene not clear enough to name. The source is a donor at least 40 years old with multiple myeloma. The DNA sequence follows: TGTGCCAGCAGCTCTATAAAGATAGCCAAAAACATTCAGTACTTC. Its protein product is CASSSIKIAKNIQYF.